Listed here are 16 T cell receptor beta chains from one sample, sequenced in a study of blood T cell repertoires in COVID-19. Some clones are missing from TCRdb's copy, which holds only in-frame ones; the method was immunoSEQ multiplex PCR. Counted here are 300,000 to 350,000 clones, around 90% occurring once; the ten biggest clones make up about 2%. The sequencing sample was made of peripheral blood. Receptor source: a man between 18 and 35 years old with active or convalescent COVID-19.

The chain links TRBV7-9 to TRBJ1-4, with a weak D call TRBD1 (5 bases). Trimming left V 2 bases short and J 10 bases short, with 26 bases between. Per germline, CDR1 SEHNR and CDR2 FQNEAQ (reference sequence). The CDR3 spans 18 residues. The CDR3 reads CASSLSGQGEFLKGKLFF. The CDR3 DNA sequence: TGTGCCAGCAGCTTAAGTGGTCAGGGTGAGTTCCTGAAAGGAAAACTGTTTTTT. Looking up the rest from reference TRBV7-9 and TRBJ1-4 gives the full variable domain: DTGVSQNPRHKITKRGQNVTFRCDPISEHNRLYWYRQTLGQGPEFLTYFQNEAQLEKSRLLSDRFSAERPKGSFSTLEIQRTEQGDSAMYLCASSLSGQGEFLKGKLFFGSGTQLSVL.

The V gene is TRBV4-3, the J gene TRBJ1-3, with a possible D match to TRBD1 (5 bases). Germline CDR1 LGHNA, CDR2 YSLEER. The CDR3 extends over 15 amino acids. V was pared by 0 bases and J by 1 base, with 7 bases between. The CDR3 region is CASSQDGGSGNTIYF. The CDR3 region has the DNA TGCGCCAGCAGCCAAGATGGGGGGTCTGGAAACACCATATATTTT.

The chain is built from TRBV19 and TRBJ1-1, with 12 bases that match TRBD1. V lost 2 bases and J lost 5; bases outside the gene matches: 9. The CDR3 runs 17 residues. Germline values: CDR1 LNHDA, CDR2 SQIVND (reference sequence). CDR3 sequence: CASSIRQGTGGRTEAFF. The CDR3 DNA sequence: TGTGCCAGTAGTATAAGGCAGGGGACAGGGGGCCGGACTGAAGCTTTCTTT.

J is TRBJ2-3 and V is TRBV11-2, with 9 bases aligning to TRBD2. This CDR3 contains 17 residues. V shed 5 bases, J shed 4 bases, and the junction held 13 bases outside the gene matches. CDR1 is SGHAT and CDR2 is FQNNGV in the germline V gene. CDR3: CASSPLPAGGLADTQYF. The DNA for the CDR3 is TGTGCCAGCAGCCCCTTGCCAGCGGGGGGCCTTGCAGATACGCAGTATTTT.

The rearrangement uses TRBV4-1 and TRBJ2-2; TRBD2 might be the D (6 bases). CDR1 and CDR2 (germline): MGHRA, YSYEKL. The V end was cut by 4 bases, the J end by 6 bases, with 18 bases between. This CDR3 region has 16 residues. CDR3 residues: CASSLGERRDPGELFF. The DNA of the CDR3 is TGCGCCAGCAGCCTCGGGGAAAGGCGGGATCCCGGGGAGCTGTTTTTT.

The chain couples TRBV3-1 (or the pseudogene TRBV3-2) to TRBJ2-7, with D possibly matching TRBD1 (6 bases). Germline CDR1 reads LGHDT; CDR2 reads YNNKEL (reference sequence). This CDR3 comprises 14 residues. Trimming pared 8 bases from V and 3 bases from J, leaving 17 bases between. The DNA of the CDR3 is TGTGCCAGCGGCCGTGGGGGCCGGGTCTACGAGCAGTACTTC. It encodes CASGRGGRVYEQYF.

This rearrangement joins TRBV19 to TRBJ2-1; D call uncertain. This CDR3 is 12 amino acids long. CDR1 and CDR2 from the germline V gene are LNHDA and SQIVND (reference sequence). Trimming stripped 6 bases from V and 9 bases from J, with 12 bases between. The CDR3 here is CASRSGDGEQFF. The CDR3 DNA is TGTGCCAGTAGAAGTGGAGATGGTGAGCAGTTCTTC.

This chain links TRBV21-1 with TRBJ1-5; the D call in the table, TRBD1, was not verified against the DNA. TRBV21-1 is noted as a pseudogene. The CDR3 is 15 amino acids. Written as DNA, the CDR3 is TGTGCCAGCAGCAGGACAGGGGGCGCGGATCAGCCCCAGCATTTT. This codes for CASSRTGGADQPQHF.

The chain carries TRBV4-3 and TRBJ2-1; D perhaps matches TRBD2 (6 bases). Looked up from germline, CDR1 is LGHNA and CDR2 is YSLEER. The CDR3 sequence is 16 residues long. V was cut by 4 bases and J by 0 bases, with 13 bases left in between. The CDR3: CASSPEGLSSYNEQFF. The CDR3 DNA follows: TGCGCCAGCAGCCCGGAGGGTCTGAGCTCCTACAATGAGCAGTTCTTC.

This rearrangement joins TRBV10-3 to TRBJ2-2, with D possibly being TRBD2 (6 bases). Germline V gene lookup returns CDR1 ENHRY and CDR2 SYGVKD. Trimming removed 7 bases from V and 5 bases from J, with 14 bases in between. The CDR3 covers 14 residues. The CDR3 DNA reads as TGTGCCATCAATGTTGGAGGGCTAACCGGGGAGCTGTTTTTT. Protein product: CAINVGGLTGELFF.

CDR3 bases: TGTGCCAGCAGTCCCCCTCGGGTAGCGGGCAACTACGAGCAGTACTTC. Its translation is CASSPPRVAGNYEQYF. The chain joins TRBV27 to TRBJ2-7; 7 nucleotides line up with TRBD2. Germline V CDR1 and CDR2: MNHEY, SMNVEV (reference sequence). V trimming: 5 bases; J trimming: 3 bases; junction bases outside the gene matches: 13. This CDR3 is 16 amino acids long.

CDR3 DNA: TGTGCCAGCAGCCGATCGACAGGGGAGGGAGAGACCCAGTACTTC. Amino acids: CASSRSTGEGETQYF. The rearrangement joins TRBV5-4 to TRBJ2-5; possibly TRBD1 for D (8 bases). V was cut by 4 bases and J by 4 bases, with 17 bases left in between. Germline assignment: CDR1 SGHNT and CDR2 YYREEE (reference sequence). The CDR3 is made up of 15 amino acids. Looking up the rest from reference TRBV5-4 and TRBJ2-5 gives the full variable domain: ETGVTQSPTHLIKTRGQQVTLRCSSQSGHNTVSWYQQALGQGPQFIFQYYREEENGRGNFPPRFSGLQFPNYSSELNVNALELDDSALYLCASSRSTGEGETQYFGPGTRLLVL.

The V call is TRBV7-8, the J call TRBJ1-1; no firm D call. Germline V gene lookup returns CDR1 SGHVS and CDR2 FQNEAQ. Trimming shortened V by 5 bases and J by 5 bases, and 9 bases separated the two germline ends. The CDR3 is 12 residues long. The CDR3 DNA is TGTGCCAGCAGCCCAAGGAGGACTGAAGCTTTCTTT. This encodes CASSPRRTEAFF. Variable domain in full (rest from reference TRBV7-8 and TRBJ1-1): GAGVSQSPRYKVAKRGQDVALRCDPISGHVSLFWYQQALGQGPEFLTYFQNEAQLDKSGLPSDRFFAERPEGSVSTLKIQRTQQEDSAVYLCASSPRRTEAFFGQGTRLTVV.

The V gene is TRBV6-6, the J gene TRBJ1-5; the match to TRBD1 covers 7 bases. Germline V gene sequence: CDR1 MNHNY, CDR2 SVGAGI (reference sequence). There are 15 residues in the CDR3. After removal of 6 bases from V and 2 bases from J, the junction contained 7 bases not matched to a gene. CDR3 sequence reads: CASSRDRPGNQPQHF. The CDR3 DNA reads TGTGCCAGCAGCAGGGACAGACCAGGCAATCAGCCCCAGCATTTT.

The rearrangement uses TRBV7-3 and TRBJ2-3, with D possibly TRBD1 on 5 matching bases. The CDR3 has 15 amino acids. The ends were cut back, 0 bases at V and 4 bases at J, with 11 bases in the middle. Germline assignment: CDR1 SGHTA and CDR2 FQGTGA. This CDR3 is CASSLTGQASDTQYF. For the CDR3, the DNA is TGTGCCAGCAGCTTAACCGGACAAGCATCAGATACGCAGTATTTT.

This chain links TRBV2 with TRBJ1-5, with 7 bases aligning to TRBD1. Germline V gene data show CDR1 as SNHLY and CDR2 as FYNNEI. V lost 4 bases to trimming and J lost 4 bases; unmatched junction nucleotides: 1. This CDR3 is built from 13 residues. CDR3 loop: CASSGDSNQPQHF. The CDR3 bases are TGTGCCAGCAGTGGGGACAGTAATCAGCCCCAGCATTTT.